One and the same sample provided the 8 T cell receptor beta chains below, sequenced in a study of identical twins. TCRdb analysed the 5' RACE reads with MiXCR anew, one entry per CDR3 protein. The profile shows nearly 900,000 distinct CDR3 sequences, about 12% of them singletons. These records were also assigned to another study, of yellow fever vaccine responses in identical twins.

The specimen was PBMCs. The receptor source for this set is a woman younger than 35 in good health.

This clonotype was recorded a few times. The genes are TRBV20-1 and TRBJ2-1; unclear D gene. CDR1 DFQATT and CDR2 SNEGSKA come from the germline V gene (reference sequence). This CDR3 is 10 amino acids long. Trimming removed 6 bases at V and 10 bases at J, with 10 bases between. The CDR3 loop reads CSAPAQEQFF. CDR3 bases: TGCAGTGCCCCAGCACAGGAGCAGTTCTTC.

This clonotype has only one observation. The chain is built from TRBV5-1 and TRBJ2-2; the match to TRBD1 covers 7 bases. Looked up from germline, CDR1 is SGHRS and CDR2 is YFSETQ. With 4 bases clipped from V and 4 bases from J, the junction kept 7 bases outside the gene matches. This CDR3 comprises 15 residues. As DNA, the CDR3 is TGCGCCAGCAGCAAGGGACAGACTTCCACCGGGGAGCTGTTTTTT. Its protein is CASSKGQTSTGELFF.

In this sample, this clonotype turned up many times. V gene TRBV25-1 combines with J gene TRBJ1-2; D uncertain. V lost 6 bases and J 5 bases, leaving 13 bases between the germline ends. Per the germline V gene, CDR1 is MGHDK and CDR2 is SYGVNS. CDR3 length: 13 residues. CDR3 coding DNA: TGTGCCAGCAGCGCCGGGAAGATATATGGCTACACCTTC. Amino acid sequence: CASSAGKIYGYTF.

This clonotype appeared a few times. The chain employs TRBV7-9 and TRBJ2-1, with TRBD1 matching 10 bases. CDR3 size: 16 residues. V shed 5 bases, J shed 0 bases, and the junction held 4 bases outside the gene matches. Looked up from germline, CDR1 is SEHNR and CDR2 is FQNEAQ (reference sequence). CDR3 residues: CASSRTGGISYNEQFF. Written as DNA, the CDR3 is TGTGCCAGCAGCCGGACAGGGGGTATCTCCTACAATGAGCAGTTCTTC.

This clonotype was found many times. The chain carries TRBV12-3 or TRBV12-4 and TRBJ2-1; D assignment may be TRBD1 or TRBD2 (5 bases each). This CDR3 region has 13 residues. Trimming stripped 3 bases from V and 10 bases from J, with 13 bases between. CDR3 coding DNA: TGTGCCAGCAGTTTCGGGGCAGGTCAGGAGCAGTTCTTC. Translating it yields CASSFGAGQEQFF.

This clonotype was seen a handful of times. The rearrangement links TRBV24-1 to TRBJ2-2; no firm D call. V was clipped by 4 bases and J by 6 bases, with 11 bases between them. Looked up from germline, CDR1 is KGHDR and CDR2 is SFDVKD. CDR3 size: 14 residues. The CDR3 DNA follows: TGTGCCACCAGTGACCTGACCTTGGCCGGGGAGCTGTTTTTT. This codes for CATSDLTLAGELFF.

This clonotype occurred many times. The genes are TRBV3-1 and TRBJ2-5; D is undetermined. This CDR3 region has 12 residues. Deletions cut 6 bases from V and 3 bases from J, with 8 bases between. Germline V lookup: CDR1 LGHDT, CDR2 YNNKEL (reference sequence). The CDR3 sequence is CASSRLEETQYF. In DNA form, the CDR3 reads TGTGCCAGCAGTCGACTGGAAGAGACCCAGTACTTC.

This clonotype has just a few counts. The chain uses TRBV11-2 and TRBJ2-1; no clear D. The CDR3 consists of 15 residues. Trimming pared 5 bases from V and 3 bases from J, leaving 14 bases between. The germline CDR1 and CDR2 sequences are SGHAT and FQNNGV. CDR3 sequence: CASSTLWASYNEQFF. CDR3 coding DNA: TGTGCCAGCAGCACCCTCTGGGCAAGCTACAATGAGCAGTTCTTC.